The 25 T cell receptor beta chains below all came from one sample that was sequenced in a study of T cells in Graves' hyperthyroidism and ophthalmopathy. TCR beta CDR3 region amplification was performed from RNA transcripts. The TCR CDR3 was amplified in a first-round RT-PCR using the HTBI primer set. One entry per CDR3 protein results from TCRdb running MiXCR on the multiplex PCR reads. The sample has nearly 750,000 distinct CDR3 sequences, 35% seen once. Sequenced material: blood. The origin of the receptors is a woman aged 40 to 50 with Graves' hyperthyroidism.

This clonotype was seen a handful of times. The rearrangement links TRBV19 to TRBJ1-5, with 10 bases aligning to TRBD1. Unmatched junction bases numbered 15, after V lost 1 base and J lost 6 bases. CDR3 length equals 19 residues. CDR1 and CDR2 from the germline V gene are LNHDA and SQIVND (reference sequence). For the CDR3, the DNA is TGTGCCAGTAGTATAGCTACCGGGACAGGGGATTTTATTGGTCAGCCCCAGCATTTT. As protein: CASSIATGTGDFIGQPQHF.

This clonotype was seen at least ten times. The V and J genes are TRBV10-2 and TRBJ1-2; 8 bases are shared with TRBD1. The V segment lost 0 bases and the J segment 7 bases; nucleotides outside the gene matches: 4. CDR3 size: 14 residues. CDR1 is WSHSY and CDR2 is SAAADI in the germline V gene. As DNA, the CDR3 is TGCGCCAGCAGTGAGTCTCAGGGGGCGATTGGCTACACCTTC. Amino acid sequence: CASSESQGAIGYTF.

The chain has TRBV7-2 and TRBJ2-2; possible D gene TRBD1, 6 bases. The CDR3 covers 16 residues. V lost 1 base to trimming and J lost 5 bases, with 14 bases between them. CDR1 SGHTA and CDR2 FQGNSA come from the germline V gene. CDR3 sequence (DNA): TGTGCCAGCAGCTTAGGGGGGACACCCGGGACCGGGGAGCTGTTTTTT. Its protein product is CASSLGGTPGTGELFF. The full variable domain, in which reference TRBV7-2 and TRBJ2-2 provide the parts outside the CDR3, is GAGVSQSPSNKVTEKGKDVELRCDPISGHTALYWYRQSLGQGLEFLIYFQGNSAPDKSGLPSDRFSAERTGGSVSTLTIQRTQQEDSAVYLCASSLGGTPGTGELFFGEGSRLTVL.

A few counts support this clonotype. The chain employs TRBV27 and TRBJ1-2; D call uncertain. V was clipped by 7 bases and J by 6 bases, with 12 bases between them. The length of the CDR3 is 12 residues. CDR1 is MNHEY, CDR2 SMNVEV, per germline (reference sequence). CDR3 residues: CASKTQTNGYTF. The DNA for the CDR3 is TGTGCCAGCAAAACCCAGACCAATGGCTACACCTTC.

This clonotype showed up many times. This rearrangement joins TRBV19 to TRBJ1-5; D is unresolved. The CDR3 spans 15 residues. Looked up from germline, CDR1 is LNHDA and CDR2 is SQIVND (reference sequence). V dropped 4 bases and J dropped 0 bases, with 10 bases sitting between them. CDR3 sequence reads: CASSKGRTSNQPQHF. The DNA of the CDR3 is TGTGCCAGTAGTAAGGGCCGAACTAGCAATCAGCCCCAGCATTTT. The entire variable domain, with the rest obtained from reference TRBV19 and TRBJ1-5, is as follows: DGGITQSPKYLFRKEGQNVTLSCEQNLNHDAMYWYRQDPGQGLRLIYYSQIVNDFQKGDIAEGYSVSREKKESFPLTVTSAQKNPTAFYLCASSKGRTSNQPQHFGDGTRLSIL.

The rearrangement uses TRBV5-1 and TRBJ2-2; D ambiguous. The CDR3 has 16 residues. V lost 2 bases to trimming and J lost 1 base, with 12 bases between them. CDR1 and CDR2 (germline): SGHRS, YFSETQ. CDR3 sequence (DNA): TGCGCCAGCAGCTTTATCCGGCAGCTGAACACCGGGGAGCTGTTTTTT. It codes for CASSFIRQLNTGELFF.

This clonotype was counted ten times or more. The genes are TRBV7-2 and TRBJ1-2; D is perhaps TRBD1 (6 bases). The CDR3 has 16 amino acids. Germline values: CDR1 SGHTA, CDR2 FQGNSA. The germline V and J ends were trimmed by 3 bases and 4 bases, with 18 bases remaining between them. As DNA, the CDR3 is TGTGCCAGCAGCTTCAGACGGGGCCAGGGGACCTATGGCTACACCTTC. Translation gives CASSFRRGQGTYGYTF.

V and J are TRBV14 and TRBJ1-2; D unclear. The CDR3 consists of 13 residues. The V end lost 0 bases, the J end lost 7 bases, and 9 bases lay between the germline ends. In germline, CDR1 is SGHDN, CDR2 FVKESK. CDR3 amino acids: CASSQEGFGGYTF. CDR3 nucleotides: TGTGCCAGCAGCCAAGAAGGGTTCGGTGGCTACACCTTC. Combining the CDR3 with reference TRBV14 and TRBJ1-2 gives the whole variable domain EAGVTQFPSHSVIEKGQTVTLRCDPISGHDNLYWYRRVMGKEIKFLLHFVKESKQDESGMPNNRFLAERTGGTYSTLKVQPAELEDSGVYFCASSQEGFGGYTFGSGTRLTVV.

A remark on this clonotype: This may come from a read error, since a much larger clone is one base off. It is likely a read error, because the conserved phenylalanine at the end of the CDR3 is missing. This chain links TRBV10-2 with TRBJ1-5; 10 nucleotides agree with TRBD1. Germline lookup yields CDR1 WSHSY and CDR2 SAAADI. V lost 5 bases, J lost 9 bases, and 7 bases stayed unmatched. The CDR3 loop spans 14 amino acids. The CDR3 DNA is TGCGCCAGCAGTCCGGGACAGGGGATTTGGCCCCAGCATCTT. It yields the protein CASSPGQGIWPQHL.

The rearrangement links TRBV7-9 to TRBJ1-5; D is ambiguous. Germline lookup yields CDR1 SEHNR and CDR2 FQNEAQ (reference sequence). The germline V and J ends were trimmed by 4 bases and 5 bases, with 12 bases remaining between them. The CDR3 is 14 residues long. The CDR3 sequence: CASSSSRADQPQHF. The CDR3 DNA sequence: TGTGCCAGCAGCTCGTCAAGGGCAGATCAGCCCCAGCATTTT.

CDR3 in amino acids: CSASGGRQPQHF. The CDR3 nucleotides read TGCAGCGCCTCCGGGGGCAGGCAGCCCCAGCATTTT. The V gene is TRBV29-1, the J gene TRBJ1-5; tentatively, D is TRBD1 (6 bases). Trimming removed 7 bases at V and 7 bases at J, with 14 bases between. The length of the CDR3 is 12 residues. CDR1 and CDR2 (germline): SQVTM, ANQGSEA.

V and J are TRBV7-2 and TRBJ2-7; 7 bases map to TRBD2. The CDR3 has 15 residues. With V trimmed by 5 bases and J by 0 bases, 7 bases remained unmatched. Germline V gene sequence: CDR1 SGHTA, CDR2 FQGNSA. CDR3 bases: TGTGCCAGCAGCCGCCTGCGGGAGACCTCCTACGAGCAGTACTTC. This encodes CASSRLRETSYEQYF.

This clonotype was counted ten times or more. The gene calls are TRBV19 and TRBJ2-5, with 9 bases matching TRBD2. CDR3 length: 13 residues. CDR1 LNHDA and CDR2 SQIVND come from the germline V gene (reference sequence). The ends lost 10 bases at V and 6 bases at J; junction bases unmatched: 9. DNA for the CDR3: TGTGCCACTGGGCGGGAGGGCCTGCAGACCCAGTACTTC. Residues: CATGREGLQTQYF.

The sample holds many counts of this clonotype. V gene TRBV2 combines with J gene TRBJ1-1; D is possibly TRBD1 (6 bases). Trimming stripped 7 bases from V and 2 bases from J, with 14 bases between. CDR3 size: 14 residues. Germline V lookup: CDR1 SNHLY, CDR2 FYNNEI. The CDR3 loop is CASTRGGANTEAFF. Here the CDR3 DNA reads TGTGCCAGCACGAGAGGGGGGGCTAACACTGAAGCTTTCTTT.

The rearrangement joins TRBV7-2 to TRBJ2-7, with a tentative D call TRBD1 (6 bases). Germline lookup yields CDR1 SGHTA and CDR2 FQGNSA. This CDR3 has 13 residues. The ends were cut back, 1 base at V and 6 bases at J, with 10 bases in the middle. The CDR3 DNA reads TGTGCCAGCAGCTTAGTTTCGGACAGCGAGCAGTACTTC. Protein product: CASSLVSDSEQYF. Filled out from reference TRBV7-2 and TRBJ2-7, the complete variable domain reads GAGVSQSPSNKVTEKGKDVELRCDPISGHTALYWYRQSLGQGLEFLIYFQGNSAPDKSGLPSDRFSAERTGGSVSTLTIQRTQQEDSAVYLCASSLVSDSEQYFGPGTRLTVT.

In its sample, this clonotype was seen a few times. V and J are TRBV6-2 or TRBV6-3 and TRBJ2-2, with 9 bases lining up with TRBD1. V lost 7 bases and J lost 2; bases outside the gene matches: 5. This CDR3 region has 15 residues. CDR1 MNHEY and CDR2 SVGEGT come from the germline V gene. Written as DNA, the CDR3 is TGTGCCAGCACCCCGGGACAGGGTAACACCGGGGAGCTGTTTTTT. It is translated as CASTPGQGNTGELFF.

This clonotype was found a few times. The chain joins TRBV7-6 to TRBJ2-5; D not resolved. CDR3 length: 14 residues. Germline V CDR1 and CDR2: SGHVS, FNYEAQ. The ends were cut back, 5 bases at V and 0 bases at J, with 10 bases in the middle. The CDR3 loop reads CASSPRADQETQYF. The CDR3 DNA sequence: TGTGCCAGCAGCCCACGGGCAGACCAAGAGACCCAGTACTTC. Looking up the rest from reference TRBV7-6 and TRBJ2-5 gives the full variable domain: GAGVSQSPRYKVTKRGQDVALRCDPISGHVSLYWYRQALGQGPEFLTYFNYEAQQDKSGLPNDRFSAERPEGSISTLTIQRTEQRDSAMYRCASSPRADQETQYFGPGTRLLVL.

This clonotype has a handful of counts. V is TRBV2 and J is TRBJ1-1, with 8 bases aligning to TRBD1. The V segment lost 6 bases and the J segment 1 base; nucleotides outside the gene matches: 7. The germline V gene has CDR1 SNHLY and CDR2 FYNNEI. The CDR3 is made up of 15 amino acids. As DNA, the CDR3 is TGTGCCAGCAGCCAGCGGACAGGGTCGAACACTGAAGCTTTCTTT. This sequence encodes CASSQRTGSNTEAFF.

The chain joins TRBV9 to TRBJ2-2; TRBD2 matches 9 bases. The CDR3 sequence is 16 residues long. In germline, CDR1 is SGDLS, CDR2 YYNGEE. The J segment lost 6 bases and the V segment lost 0 bases, leaving 6 bases of the junction unmatched. The CDR3 coding sequence is TGTGCCAGCAGCGTAGGTCCTCTAGCGGGGCCCGGGGAGCTGTTTTTT. Translated: CASSVGPLAGPGELFF.

The sample holds many counts of this clonotype. V and J are TRBV29-1 and TRBJ1-2; TRBD1 matches at 8 bases. J was trimmed by 8 bases and V by 6 bases; bases with no gene match: 5. CDR1 and CDR2 from the germline V gene are SQVTM and ANQGSEA. The CDR3 consists of 11 residues. Here the CDR3 reads CSVGQGGGYTF. DNA of the CDR3: TGCAGCGTCGGACAGGGCGGCGGCTACACCTTC.

This clonotype has just a few counts. The V call is TRBV9, the J call TRBJ1-6; possibly TRBD1 for D (5 bases). Germline V CDR1 and CDR2: SGDLS, YYNGEE. Trimming took 3 bases from V and 2 from J, leaving 12 bases between them. This CDR3 contains 16 residues. The CDR3 coding sequence is TGTGCCAGCAGCGGCGAGGGGAGTGCCTATAATTCACCCCTCCACTTT. Its protein product is CASSGEGSAYNSPLHF.

This clonotype was detected many times. J is TRBJ1-6 and V is TRBV7-2; the D gene is possibly TRBD1 (6 bases). Germline CDR1 reads SGHTA; CDR2 reads FQGNSA. With 3 bases removed from V and 9 bases from J, the gap between germline ends came to 15 bases. The CDR3 has 15 residues. The chain's CDR3 is CASSFPRGRGSPLHF. CDR3 DNA sequence: TGTGCCAGCAGCTTTCCCAGGGGCCGGGGTTCACCCCTCCACTTT.

The chain combines TRBV20-1 with TRBJ2-2, with TRBD2 matching over 11 bases. The V gene's germline CDR1 is DFQATT and CDR2 SNEGSKA (reference sequence). The V segment lost 8 bases and the J segment 3 bases; nucleotides outside the gene matches: 2. This CDR3 is 13 amino acids long. The DNA of the CDR3 is TGCAGTAGTAGCGGGAGGGACACCGGGGAGCTGTTTTTT. Translating gives CSSSGRDTGELFF.

In its sample, this clonotype was seen once. The J gene is TRBJ2-7, the V gene TRBV19; D is unclear. Trimming removed 1 base at V and 0 bases at J, with 7 bases between. Germline assignment: CDR1 LNHDA and CDR2 SQIVND (reference sequence). The CDR3 has 14 amino acids. CDR3 region: CASSIVGISYEQYF. The CDR3 coding sequence is TGTGCCAGTAGTATAGTTGGCATCTCCTACGAGCAGTACTTC.

This rearrangement joins TRBV2 to TRBJ2-6; D is ambiguous. This CDR3 has 12 residues. V was pared by 6 bases and J by 2 bases, with 2 bases between. Germline V gives CDR1 SNHLY, CDR2 FYNNEI. The CDR3 protein is CASRTGANVLTF. CDR3 nucleotides: TGTGCCAGCAGAACTGGGGCCAACGTCCTGACTTTC.